Given below is one TCR beta chain in context. As to time point: patch test 1, 2 weeks after DPC sensitization. Treatment indicated: therapeutic diphenylcyclopropenone sensitization with weekly scalp DPC. This sample is part of a study of human T cells and chemical hapten exposure. Trimming stripped 5 bases from V and 0 bases from J, with 11 bases between. CDR1 is SGDLS, CDR2 YYNGEE, per germline. The CDR3 is 14 residues long. One entry per CDR3 protein, called by TCRdb with MiXCR from the RACE reads. The repertoire holds 45,000 to 70,000 distinct CDR3 sequences, with 9.3% as singletons. The sequence derives from a woman in her thirties or forties with alopecia areata. Some clones in this sample may be carry-over from other donors' samples. The specimen was whole blood, collected in connection with sensitization to the hapten diphenylcyclopropenone (DPC). This sequence joins TRBV9 and TRBJ1-2; D not resolved. CDR3 in DNA: TGTGCCAGCAGTGATACCTCAACTAACTATGGCTACACCTTC. Translating it yields CASSDTSTNYGYTF.